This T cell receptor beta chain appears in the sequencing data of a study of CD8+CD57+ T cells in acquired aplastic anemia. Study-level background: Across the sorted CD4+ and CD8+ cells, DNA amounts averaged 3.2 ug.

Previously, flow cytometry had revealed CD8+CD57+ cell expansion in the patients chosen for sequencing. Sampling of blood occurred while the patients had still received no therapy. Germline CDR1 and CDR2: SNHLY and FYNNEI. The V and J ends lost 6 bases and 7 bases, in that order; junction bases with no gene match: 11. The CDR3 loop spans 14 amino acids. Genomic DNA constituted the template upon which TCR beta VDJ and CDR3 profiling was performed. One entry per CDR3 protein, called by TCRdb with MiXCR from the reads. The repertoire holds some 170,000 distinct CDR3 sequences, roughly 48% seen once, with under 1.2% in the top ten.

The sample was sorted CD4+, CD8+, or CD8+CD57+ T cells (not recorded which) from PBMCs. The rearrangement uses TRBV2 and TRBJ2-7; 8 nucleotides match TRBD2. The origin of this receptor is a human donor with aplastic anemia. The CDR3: CASSSGGASGEQYF. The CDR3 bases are TGTGCCAGCAGCTCCGGGGGGGCCAGCGGTGAGCAGTACTTC.